One sample yielded the 30 T cell receptor beta chains listed below, sequenced in a study of identical twins. TCRdb analysed the 5' RACE reads with MiXCR anew, one entry per CDR3 protein. The sample contains 750,000 to 950,000 distinct CDR3 sequences, about 12% of which appear only once. This same sample was also part of a study on yellow fever vaccine responses in identical twins.

The source material was PBMCs. These TCRs come from a woman younger than 30 in good health.

This clonotype came up a few times. The chain combines TRBV2 with TRBJ2-5, with 8 bases aligning to TRBD1. The germline V gene has CDR1 SNHLY and CDR2 FYNNEI. V was clipped by 3 bases and J by 5 bases; unmatched bases: 11. This CDR3 has 16 amino acids. The CDR3 DNA is TGTGCCAGCAGTGATTGGACAGGGCCCAGTGAGGAGACCCAGTACTTC. Translation: CASSDWTGPSEETQYF.

The table lists this clonotype with a few counts. The chain recombines TRBV7-7 with TRBJ2-1, with unresolved D. This CDR3 has 13 residues. Germline V gene lookup returns CDR1 SSHAT and CDR2 FNYEAQ (reference sequence). The V and J ends lost 1 base and 8 bases respectively, with 9 bases between them. This CDR3 reads CASSLGSMDEQFF. The CDR3 DNA is TGTGCCAGCAGCTTAGGGAGTATGGATGAGCAGTTCTTC.

This clonotype was counted between two and nine times. No DNA is shown, since the ends of the CDR3 on it are uncertain; the CDR3 is the one TCRdb lists. The chain links TRBV20-1 to TRBJ2-2; the D call in the table, TRBD1, was not verified against the DNA. The germline V gene encodes CDR1 DFQATT and CDR2 SNEGSKA (reference sequence). The CDR3 is 18 residues long, ends included. CDR3: CSARGGTGVRRTPGSCFF.

This clonotype was seen at least ten times. The J gene is TRBJ1-1, the V gene TRBV15; 7 bases agree with TRBD1. CDR1 is LNHNV, CDR2 YYDKDF, per germline (reference sequence). The CDR3 loop spans 14 amino acids. Losses at the gene ends were 0 bases for V and 6 bases for J; bases not matched to a gene: 4. CDR3 bases: TGTGCCACCAGCAGAGACAGGGGGAGGGCTGAAGCTTTCTTT. Protein sequence: CATSRDRGRAEAFF.

A few counts support this clonotype. CDR3: CAITGTEGNYGYTF. In DNA form, the CDR3 reads TGTGCCATCACGGGGACGGAGGGGAACTATGGCTACACCTTC. The chain has TRBV10-3 and TRBJ1-2; weak D call: TRBD1 (5 bases). Trimming cost V 7 bases and J 2 bases, with 14 bases left between them. The CDR3 spans 14 residues. Germline V gene data show CDR1 as ENHRY and CDR2 as SYGVKD.

This chain joins TRBV5-6 and TRBJ1-6; weak D call: TRBD1 (5 bases). Germline CDR1 is SGHDT and CDR2 is YYEEEE. The CDR3 spans 19 residues. The germline V and J ends were trimmed by 1 base and 2 bases, with 19 bases remaining between them. CDR3 region: CASSLNGARGRAYNSPLHF. As DNA, the CDR3 is TGTGCCAGCAGCTTGAACGGAGCTAGGGGTCGCGCCTATAATTCACCCCTCCACTTT.

This clonotype has a handful of counts. CDR3 sequence reads: CASSLLPSARGGSFYEQYF. For the CDR3, the DNA is TGTGCCAGCAGCTTATTGCCCTCGGCCCGGGGCGGGAGTTTTTACGAGCAGTACTTC. The rearrangement links TRBV7-8 to TRBJ2-7; 7 nucleotides agree with TRBD2. The CDR3 loop spans 19 amino acids. Per the germline V gene, CDR1 is SGHVS and CDR2 is FQNEAQ. Trimming removed 2 bases from V and 4 bases from J; junction bases left unmatched: 20.

The J gene is TRBJ2-5, the V gene TRBV29-1; D is unresolved. The V end lost 0 bases, the J end lost 0 bases, and 8 bases lay between the germline ends. This CDR3 region has 14 residues. Germline V CDR1 and CDR2: SQVTM, ANQGSEA. The CDR3 is CSVEERAHQETQYF. The DNA for the CDR3 is TGCAGCGTTGAAGAAAGGGCCCACCAAGAGACCCAGTACTTC.

The V gene is TRBV19, the J gene TRBJ2-5; tentative D call: TRBD2 (5 bases). The V end was cut by 4 bases, the J end by 1 base, with 16 bases between. From germline, CDR1 is LNHDA and CDR2 SQIVND (reference sequence). The CDR3 is made up of 16 amino acids. CDR3 amino acids: CASSKGWPSTQETQYF. In DNA form, the CDR3 reads TGTGCCAGTAGTAAGGGCTGGCCTAGCACCCAAGAGACCCAGTACTTC.

This clonotype was found many times. The CDR3 DNA follows: TGTGCCATCAGTGAGTCTGGCAGCTACAATGAGCAGTTCTTC. It encodes CAISESGSYNEQFF. The chain carries TRBV10-3 and TRBJ2-1; D remains ambiguous. The CDR3 covers 14 residues. With 0 bases removed from V and 3 bases from J, the gap between germline ends came to 6 bases. Germline assignment: CDR1 ENHRY and CDR2 SYGVKD.

The genes are TRBV5-6 and TRBJ2-5; 9 positions agree with TRBD2. Germline V lookup: CDR1 SGHDT, CDR2 YYEEEE. The CDR3 contains 15 residues. The V and J ends lost 1 base and 4 bases, in that order; junction bases with no gene match: 5. The CDR3 reads CASSLFAGGPETQYF. Here the CDR3 DNA reads TGTGCCAGCAGCTTGTTCGCGGGGGGGCCAGAGACCCAGTACTTC. Complete variable domain (other parts from reference TRBV5-6 and TRBJ2-5): DAGVTQSPTHLIKTRGQQVTLRCSPKSGHDTVSWYQQALGQGPQFIFQYYEEEERQRGNFPDRFSGHQFPNYSSELNVNALLLGDSALYLCASSLFAGGPETQYFGPGTRLLVL.

V and J are TRBV3-1 and TRBJ2-1; D is perhaps TRBD2 (7 bases). In germline, CDR1 is LGHDT, CDR2 YNNKEL (reference sequence). The CDR3 consists of 15 residues. Trimming cost V 1 base and J 4 bases, with 11 bases left between them. Here the CDR3 reads CASSQASGQYNEQFF. The CDR3 coding sequence is TGTGCCAGCAGCCAAGCTAGCGGACAGTACAATGAGCAGTTCTTC.

There are a few counts of this clonotype. V usage is TRBV20-1 and J usage is TRBJ2-1; 13 bases map to TRBD2. Losses at the gene ends were 0 bases for V and 1 base for J; bases not matched to a gene: 9. The V gene's germline CDR1 is DFQATT and CDR2 SNEGSKA (reference sequence). The length of the CDR3 is 19 residues. CDR3 sequence: CSARDRVPTSGGSYNEQFF. Here the CDR3 DNA reads TGCAGTGCTAGAGACCGGGTACCGACTAGCGGGGGGTCCTACAATGAGCAGTTCTTC.

In this sample, this clonotype turned up a few times. The chain employs TRBV6-5 and TRBJ2-2, with D unclear. CDR3 size: 16 residues. V lost 4 bases and J 3 bases, leaving 15 bases between the germline ends. Looked up from germline, CDR1 is MNHEY and CDR2 is SVGAGI. DNA of the CDR3: TGTGCCAGCAGTTTACGGCTTGTTGACTACACCGGGGAGCTGTTTTTT. It specifies CASSLRLVDYTGELFF.

The J gene is TRBJ2-1, the V gene TRBV29-1, with a weak D call TRBD1 (6 bases). This CDR3 is 15 amino acids long. With 2 bases removed from V and 4 bases from J, the gap between germline ends came to 15 bases. Germline CDR1 and CDR2: SQVTM and ANQGSEA. The CDR3 sequence is CSVEKGRGEYNEQFF. The CDR3 nucleotides are TGCAGCGTTGAAAAGGGCAGGGGAGAATACAATGAGCAGTTCTTC.

This clonotype occurred a few times. This rearrangement joins TRBV11-2 to TRBJ2-1, with 7 bases that match TRBD2. CDR3 length equals 13 residues. With V trimmed by 7 bases and J by 5 bases, 5 bases remained unmatched. Germline CDR1 SGHAT, CDR2 FQNNGV. CDR3 nucleotide sequence: TGTGCCAGCATGCTAGCGGTCGACAATGAGCAGTTCTTC. Its translation is CASMLAVDNEQFF.

This clonotype was seen a handful of times. CDR3 coding DNA: TGTGCCACCAGCAGAGACGCGCGGGGGGGTTATGGCTACACCTTC. Its protein product is CATSRDARGGYGYTF. The chain uses TRBV15 and TRBJ1-2, with D perhaps matching TRBD1 (5 bases). The V and J ends lost 0 bases and 5 bases respectively, with 13 bases between them. This CDR3 contains 15 residues. The germline gives CDR1 LNHNV, CDR2 YYDKDF (reference sequence).

This clonotype was observed a few times. The rearrangement joins TRBV11-2 to TRBJ2-1, with 8 bases lining up with TRBD1. The length of the CDR3 is 19 residues. The ends lost 5 bases at V and 0 bases at J; junction bases unmatched: 15. Germline CDR1 is SGHAT and CDR2 is FQNNGV. CDR3 sequence (DNA): TGTGCCAGCAGCCGAACCGCTGGACAGGGAAATGCCTCCTACAATGAGCAGTTCTTC. Protein: CASSRTAGQGNASYNEQFF. The full variable domain, its missing parts supplied by reference TRBV11-2 and TRBJ2-1, is EAGVAQSPRYKIIEKRQSVAFWCNPISGHATLYWYQQILGQGPKLLIQFQNNGVVDDSQLPKDRFSAERLKGVDSTLKIQPAKLEDSAVYLCASSRTAGQGNASYNEQFFGPGTRLTVL.

This clonotype showed up just a few times. The rearrangement links TRBV21-1 to TRBJ2-7; the DNA was not compared with TRBD2, the D call given in the table. TRBV21-1 constitutes a pseudogene. The CDR3 has 16 residues. The chain's CDR3 is CASSVRGLAGINEQYF. The CDR3 DNA sequence: TGTGCCAGCAGCGTGCGGGGACTAGCGGGAATCAACGAGCAGTACTTC.

This clonotype has just a few counts. CDR3 in DNA: TGTGCCAGCAGCCCAGACATCGCCTACAATGAGCAGTTCTTC. It codes for CASSPDIAYNEQFF. V and J are TRBV7-2 and TRBJ2-1; no clear D gene. V was clipped by 5 bases and J by 2 bases, with 10 bases between them. This CDR3 contains 14 residues. Germline CDR1 reads SGHTA; CDR2 reads FQGNSA.

This clonotype appeared many times. The chain couples TRBV4-1 to TRBJ1-1, with no clear D. V dropped 4 bases and J dropped 4 bases, with 19 bases sitting between them. Germline loops: CDR1 MGHRA, CDR2 YSYEKL. CDR3 size: 16 residues. DNA for the CDR3: TGCGCCAGCAGCCCCGGATGGCGTCCGTGGGGCACTGAAGCTTTCTTT. This translates into CASSPGWRPWGTEAFF.

A few counts support this clonotype. The chain uses TRBV28 and TRBJ2-2; 7 bases agree with TRBD2. The V gene end was trimmed by 8 bases and the J gene end by 4 bases; junction bases not matched to a gene: 16. This CDR3 comprises 17 residues. Germline V gives CDR1 MDHEN, CDR2 SYDVKM. The CDR3 region has the DNA TGTGCCAGCCTACCGGCGGGAGACAGACCCCTCACCGGGGAGCTGTTTTTT. This sequence encodes CASLPAGDRPLTGELFF.

This clonotype was counted at least ten times. This CDR3 reads CASSLKTGPFYEQYF. The CDR3 DNA is TGTGCCAGCAGCTTAAAGACGGGGCCCTTCTACGAGCAGTACTTC. The chain is built from TRBV7-8 and TRBJ2-7; D is tentatively TRBD1 or TRBD2 (5 bases each). Germline V CDR1 and CDR2: SGHVS, FQNEAQ. V was shortened by 2 bases and J by 3 bases, with 14 bases between the two germline ends. The CDR3 has 15 amino acids.

The V gene is TRBV7-6, the J gene TRBJ2-5, with 10 bases aligning to TRBD2. V lost 0 bases to trimming and J lost 4 bases; unmatched junction nucleotides: 5. The germline V gene encodes CDR1 SGHVS and CDR2 FNYEAQ. The CDR3 is made up of 16 amino acids. As DNA, the CDR3 is TGTGCCAGCAGCTTAGCGGGGACTAGCGTCGGAGAGACCCAGTACTTC. This gives the protein CASSLAGTSVGETQYF.

This clonotype was seen many times. The J gene is TRBJ2-3, the V gene TRBV4-1; 11 positions match TRBD2. With 4 bases clipped from V and 5 bases from J, the junction kept 5 bases outside the gene matches. Germline CDR1 is MGHRA and CDR2 is YSYEKL. The CDR3 runs to 15 residues. Written as DNA, the CDR3 is TGCGCCAGCAGCCCGAATAGCGGGAGGGGAGATACGCAGTATTTT. This sequence encodes CASSPNSGRGDTQYF.

This clonotype came up a few times. The chain employs TRBV24-1 and TRBJ2-1; 10 bases map to TRBD2. This CDR3 has 16 amino acids. Germline CDR1 and CDR2: KGHDR and SFDVKD. Losses at the gene ends were 2 bases for V and 5 bases for J; bases not matched to a gene: 5. In DNA, the CDR3 is TGTGCCACCAGTGATTCTGGGACTAGCGCCCACAATGAGCAGTTCTTC. This sequence encodes CATSDSGTSAHNEQFF.

In this sample, this clonotype turned up a few times. The chain uses TRBV4-1 and TRBJ1-1; D is perhaps TRBD1 (5 bases). The CDR3 totals 16 residues. The V gene lost 2 bases and the J gene lost 0 bases, with 13 bases spanning the gap. Germline assignment: CDR1 MGHRA and CDR2 YSYEKL. The CDR3 DNA reads TGCGCCAGCAGCCAACGGCAGGGAATCATGAACACTGAAGCTTTCTTT. Translated: CASSQRQGIMNTEAFF.

The chain uses TRBV6-1 and TRBJ1-1; the D is unclear. In germline, CDR1 is MNHNS, CDR2 SASEGT. This CDR3 has 13 residues. V was cut by 6 bases and J by 0 bases, with 8 bases left in between. The CDR3 spells CASRAGLNTEAFF. The CDR3 DNA reads TGTGCCAGCAGGGCAGGCTTGAACACTGAAGCTTTCTTT.

The chain employs TRBV15 and TRBJ2-1; the D is unclear. The germline V gene has CDR1 LNHNV and CDR2 YYDKDF (reference sequence). Trimming removed 1 base at V and 0 bases at J, with 7 bases between. This CDR3 comprises 15 residues. CDR3 region: CATSRVFPSYNEQFF. The DNA of the CDR3 is TGTGCCACCAGCAGAGTTTTTCCCTCCTACAATGAGCAGTTCTTC.

This clonotype was seen a few times. This chain links TRBV3-1 with TRBJ2-1; the D gene is possibly TRBD2 (7 bases). CDR3 length: 15 amino acids. V was clipped by 0 bases and J by 14 bases, with 20 bases between them. Germline CDR1 LGHDT, CDR2 YNNKEL (reference sequence). The CDR3: CASSQDSGGGRVKFF. As DNA, the CDR3 is TGTGCCAGCAGCCAAGATAGTGGGGGGGGCCGGGTAAAGTTCTTC.